The clone carrying this T cell receptor beta chain has more than one count but fewer than ten. Its matching antigen is unknown. This record belongs to a study of post-analysis software for immune sequencing data. Turning to the study itself: Relapsing-remitting, secondary progressive and progressive-relapsing multiple sclerosis were all included among the disease courses. Findings of the study overall: A significant reduction in normalized Chao1 diversity was observed in multiple sclerosis patients versus controls. Several TRBV segments occurring more often in patients than controls included TRBV5-6, TRBV5-1 and TRBV20-1. F measure grouped same-batch samples tightly together.

V was shortened by 6 bases and J by 4 bases, with 16 bases between the two germline ends. The CDR3 is 14 amino acids. The germline V gene has CDR1 MNHEY and CDR2 SVGAGI. Libraries were made from TCR beta cDNA, and they carried unique molecular identifiers. Researchers reported roughly 0.5 million cDNA molecules coming from around 1 to 10 million T cells. Each CDR3 protein gets one entry after TCRdb re-called the PCR reads with MiXCR. The sample includes hundreds of thousands of distinct CDR3 sequences, approximately 45% of them seen just once. V gene TRBV6-5 combines with J gene TRBJ2-7; D is ambiguous. This clonotype was sampled from a girl aged 5 to 17 with multiple sclerosis. The specimen sequenced was blood. CDR3 coding DNA: TGTGCCAGCAGCCCGTCTTTGCGGCGGTACGAGCAGTACTTC. Its protein is CASSPSLRRYEQYF.